This T cell receptor (beta chain) was recorded in a study of identical twins' blood T cells. TCRdb re-called the 5' RACE reads through MiXCR, storing one row per CDR3 protein. The data hold 300,000 to 400,000 distinct CDR3 sequences, with over 25% observed a single time. CDR1 is DFQATT and CDR2 is SNEGSKA in the germline V gene (reference sequence). The V gene end was trimmed by 0 bases and the J gene end by 5 bases; junction bases not matched to a gene: 5. The CDR3 runs to 14 residues. The material sequenced was PBMCs. The origin of this receptor is a woman aged 18 to 50 in good health. The chain has TRBV20-1 and TRBJ2-7, with 9 bases matching TRBD1. CDR3 DNA: TGCAGTGCTAGAGATCTACAGGGGGCCAACGAGCAGTACTTC. This gives the protein CSARDLQGANEQYF.